The 5 T cell receptor beta chains reported below all come from one sample, sequenced in a study of siplizumab effects on memory and regulatory T cells. The table came from immunoSEQ multiplex PCR; TCRdb's copy has only in-frame clones and leaves some out. The table has about 82,000 clones, 80% to 90% seen once. The sample was Tregs sorted from blood. These receptors were obtained from a human donor in good health.

The chain uses TRBV9 and TRBJ1-6; D is unclear. Trimming removed 0 bases from V and 8 bases from J, with 6 bases in between. Per the germline V gene, CDR1 is SGDLS and CDR2 is YYNGEE. The length of the CDR3 is 13 residues. CDR3 sequence reads: CASSVDPDSPLHF. The DNA of the CDR3 is TGTGCCAGCAGCGTAGATCCGGATTCACCCCTCCACTTT.

The CDR3 region is CASSAVTGNTIYF. CDR3 nucleotide sequence: TGTGCCAGCAGCGCCGTGACTGGAAACACCATATATTTT. The rearrangement joins TRBV9 to TRBJ1-3; D is uncertain. The V end lost 3 bases, the J end lost 2 bases, and 6 bases lay between the germline ends. CDR1 is SGDLS, CDR2 YYNGEE, per germline. The CDR3 length is 13 residues. The variable domain in full, completed from reference TRBV9 and TRBJ1-3, reads DSGVTQTPKHLITATGQRVTLRCSPRSGDLSVYWYQQSLDQGLQFLIQYYNGEERAKGNILERFSAQQFPDLHSELNLSSLELGDSALYFCASSAVTGNTIYFGEGSWLTVV.

The rearrangement uses TRBV7-9 and TRBJ2-1, with 7 bases identical to TRBD2. Germline V lookup: CDR1 SEHNR, CDR2 FQNEAQ (reference sequence). J was trimmed by 5 bases and V by 4 bases; bases with no gene match: 11. The CDR3 covers 16 residues. This CDR3 is CASSYPLAAINNEQFF. In DNA, the CDR3 is TGTGCCAGCAGCTACCCCCTAGCGGCTATAAACAATGAGCAGTTCTTC.

The chain carries TRBV13 and TRBJ1-2; no firm D call. The germline V gene encodes CDR1 PRHDT and CDR2 FYEKMQ (reference sequence). Trimming removed 0 bases at V and 8 bases at J, with 13 bases between. The CDR3 runs to 14 residues. In nucleotides, the CDR3 is TGTGCCAGCAGCTTAGGCCCGCAGGCTGAAGGCTACACCTTC. Translating it yields CASSLGPQAEGYTF.

V gene TRBV4-1 combines with J gene TRBJ1-5; D not resolved. Trimming stripped 1 base from V and 6 bases from J, with 13 bases between. Germline V gives CDR1 MGHRA, CDR2 YSYEKL. The CDR3 length is 15 residues. The CDR3 spells CASSQVAGFVQPQHF. In DNA, the CDR3 is TGCGCCAGCAGCCAAGTGGCAGGTTTCGTTCAGCCCCAGCATTTT.